The present T cell receptor (beta chain) was sequenced within a study of T-cell reconstitution after alpha-beta-depleted transplantation in children. Study findings and constraints: Hyperexpanded clones declined; after one year, newly produced T cells mostly supplied diversity. About two months after transplant, alpha-beta T cells reportedly came from several hundred expanded graft clones.

Of note for this clonotype: Its specificity is not known.

The CDR3 runs 15 residues. V was clipped by 6 bases and J by 2 bases; unmatched bases: 4. Unique molecular identifiers were incorporated when the TCRbeta library was constructed. TCRdb reprocessed the PCR reads with MiXCR, giving one entry per CDR3 protein. The sample holds fewer than 550,000 distinct CDR3 sequences; more than 9.5% are singletons and the top ten take around 15%. This TCR was sampled from a female patient younger than 10 who had a stem cell transplant for aplastic anemia, so the T cells may come from the graft donor. This sequence joins TRBV12-3 or TRBV12-4 and TRBJ2-2; 9 nucleotides align to TRBD1. The source material was PBMCs, mostly from graft donor cells, sampled 180 days after TCRalphabeta/CD19-depleted stem cell transplant. As DNA, the CDR3 is TGTGCCAGCAGCAGACAGGGGGGAAACACCGGGGAGCTGTTTTTT. It specifies CASSRQGGNTGELFF.